This record concerns one T cell receptor beta chain sequence. This sample was included in a study of blood T cell repertoires in COVID-19. Background on the study: The United States, Italy and Spain supplied acute and convalescent COVID-19 samples. PBMCs, B-cell-depleted T cells, or T cells were the source of the cDNA or gDNA that made up the material.

Per the original data handling: By means of reference gene primer amplification, nucleated cell counts were estimated. Sequenced by immunoSEQ multiplex PCR; TCRdb stores in-frame clones only, minus some. Clone size and V and J calls were adopted from that table, with D and trimming inferred from the DNA. The sample lists about 190,000 clones; approximately 80% were seen once. This receptor was identified in a woman in her 50s with acute or convalescent COVID-19. The sample was peripheral blood.

This CDR3 is CASSYDPTRGYTF. The CDR3 DNA reads TGTGCCAGCAGTTACGACCCTACGAGGGGCTACACCTTC. This chain joins TRBV6-5 and TRBJ1-2; D is unresolved. Trimming took off 2 bases at V and 8 bases at J, with 12 bases between the two ends. The germline V gene encodes CDR1 MNHEY and CDR2 SVGAGI. The CDR3 covers 13 residues.